This TCR beta chain derives from a study of beta chain features in type 1 diabetes. This clone showed up many times. Expressed TCRB transcripts were sequenced because the isolated RNA had all been reverse transcribed beforehand. Sequenced by immunoSEQ multiplex PCR; TCRdb stores in-frame clones only, minus some. The table has nearly 350,000 clones, 7% to 9% seen once; the top ten hold 0.44%. This CDR3 has 20 residues. Germline values: CDR1 SGHAT, CDR2 FQNNGV. V was cut by 0 bases and J by 1 base, with 21 bases left in between. On average, the one heparinised blood draw given by each donor was approximately 120 mL. Purity of each sorted population was above 98%.

Sequencing was performed on central memory CD4+ T cells from blood. The chain couples TRBV11-2 to TRBJ2-2; D may correspond to TRBD1 or TRBD2 (5 bases each). This receptor was identified in a woman younger than 30 in good health. The CDR3 nucleotides read TGTGCCAGCAGCTTAGATCGGACGACACCCGGGGCAGAGAACACCGGGGAGCTGTTTTTT. Translated, it gives CASSLDRTTPGAENTGELFF.